The 16 T cell receptor beta chains listed next were all sequenced from one sample in a study of blood T cell repertoires in COVID-19. Assay: immunoSEQ multiplex PCR; the TCRdb copy retains only in-frame clones and omits some. The sample lists 100,000 to 150,000 clones, approximately 90% seen once, with more than 15% in the top ten. Sequences were obtained from peripheral blood. These receptor sequences come from a man aged 45 to 65 with active or convalescent COVID-19.

J is TRBJ2-7 and V is TRBV5-1, with D possibly being TRBD1 (6 bases). This CDR3 spans 15 amino acids. The V and J ends lost 0 bases and 2 bases respectively, with 12 bases between them. Germline assignment: CDR1 SGHRS and CDR2 YFSETQ. Written as DNA, the CDR3 is TGCGCCAGCAGCTTGGATGGGCGGACAGCCTACGAGCAGTACTTC. It is translated as CASSLDGRTAYEQYF.

The chain employs TRBV10-2 and TRBJ2-7, with D perhaps matching TRBD2 (5 bases). Germline CDR1 reads WSHSY; CDR2 reads SAAADI. This CDR3 spans 15 amino acids. V was cut by 6 bases and J by 3 bases, with 18 bases left in between. The CDR3 sequence: CASSPTRKWDYEQYF. The CDR3 DNA reads as TGCGCCAGCAGCCCAACTAGAAAGTGGGACTACGAGCAGTACTTC.

This clone appeared once. The rearrangement uses TRBV10-3 and TRBJ2-1, with a possible D match to TRBD1 (5 bases). The V gene's germline CDR1 is ENHRY and CDR2 SYGVKD. This CDR3 region has 12 residues. The V and J ends lost 3 bases and 7 bases respectively, with 7 bases between them. Written as DNA, the CDR3 is TGTGCCATCAGTGAACGACAGAATGAGCAGTTCTTC. This sequence encodes CAISERQNEQFF.

CDR3 protein: CASSKDWGGATRAGGLTWPDEQYF. CDR3 sequence (DNA): TGTGCCAGCAGCAAAGATTGGGGGGGCGCGACGCGAGCGGGAGGGCTTACTTGGCCGGACGAGCAGTACTTC. The V and J genes are TRBV21-1 and TRBJ2-7; whether TRBD2, the table's D call, matches the DNA was not checked. TRBV21-1 is designated a pseudogene. CDR3 length equals 24 residues.

The V and J genes are TRBV24-1 and TRBJ1-1; no reliable D call. Germline-derived CDR1 and CDR2 are KGHDR and SFDVKD. Trimming stripped 3 bases from V and 1 base from J, with 14 bases between. CDR3 size: 16 residues. The chain's CDR3 is CATSDHRGGKNTEAFF. The DNA of the CDR3 is TGTGCCACCAGTGATCATCGTGGAGGGAAGAACACTGAAGCTTTCTTT.

This clone was observed a few times. This rearrangement joins TRBV19 to TRBJ1-2, with 7 bases fitting TRBD1. The J segment lost 8 bases and the V segment lost 1 base, leaving 7 bases of the junction unmatched. The CDR3 covers 14 residues. Germline lookup yields CDR1 LNHDA and CDR2 SQIVND (reference sequence). The chain's CDR3 is CASSIASTGLGYTF. The CDR3 DNA sequence: TGTGCCAGTAGTATAGCATCGACAGGGTTGGGCTACACCTTC. Filled out from reference TRBV19 and TRBJ1-2, the complete variable domain reads DGGITQSPKYLFRKEGQNVTLSCEQNLNHDAMYWYRQDPGQGLRLIYYSQIVNDFQKGDIAEGYSVSREKKESFPLTVTSAQKNPTAFYLCASSIASTGLGYTFGSGTRLTVV.

This chain joins TRBV29-1 and TRBJ2-2; 7 positions match TRBD1. The V segment lost 5 bases and the J segment 7 bases; nucleotides outside the gene matches: 7. This CDR3 is built from 13 residues. Germline-derived CDR1 and CDR2 are SQVTM and ANQGSEA. The CDR3 region is CSVLKGASGELFF. CDR3 sequence (DNA): TGCAGCGTTCTTAAGGGGGCAAGCGGGGAGCTGTTTTTT.

The chain joins TRBV6-5 to TRBJ2-1, with a possible D match to TRBD2 (5 bases). CDR3 length equals 14 residues. From germline, CDR1 is MNHEY and CDR2 SVGAGI. The V end lost 2 bases, the J end lost 5 bases, and 10 bases lay between the germline ends. The CDR3 loop reads CASSYAGKNNEQFF. CDR3 sequence (DNA): TGTGCCAGCAGTTACGCCGGGAAAAACAATGAGCAGTTCTTC.

The CDR3 nucleotides are TGTGCCAGCAGTTCCCCCGGGACAGCCGCTATGAACACTGAAGCTTTCTTT. Translated, it gives CASSSPGTAAMNTEAFF. The chain is built from TRBV28 and TRBJ1-1; 7 bases line up with TRBD1. The CDR3 is 17 amino acids. The germline V gene has CDR1 MDHEN and CDR2 SYDVKM. J gave up 0 bases and V 4 bases, and 11 bases lay outside the gene matches. Full variable domain (outside the CDR3, taken from reference TRBV28 and TRBJ1-1): DVKVTQSSRYLVKRTGEKVFLECVQDMDHENMFWYRQDPGLGLRLIYFSYDVKMKEKGDIPEGYSVSREKKERFSLILESASTNQTSMYLCASSSPGTAAMNTEAFFGQGTRLTVV.

The chain combines TRBV30 with TRBJ2-7, with TRBD2 matching over 9 bases. Germline-derived CDR1 and CDR2 are GTSNPN and SVGIG (reference sequence). CDR3 length equals 14 residues. Trimming removed 0 bases from V and 6 bases from J; junction bases left unmatched: 6. The CDR3 sequence: CAWSVVAGGSEQYF. CDR3 DNA sequence: TGTGCCTGGAGTGTAGTTGCGGGGGGGTCCGAGCAGTACTTC.

DNA of the CDR3: TGTGCCATCAGCCCCCTAGAGGGGGCTCGTGAGCAGTTCTTC. Translating it yields CAISPLEGAREQFF. The chain employs TRBV10-3 and TRBJ2-1; 7 bases fit TRBD1. Trimming took 6 bases from V and 9 from J; bases not matched to a gene: 11. The CDR3 has 14 residues. Germline V gene data show CDR1 as ENHRY and CDR2 as SYGVKD.

The CDR3, as DNA: TGTGCCTGGAGTGTAGGGACAGCAACTAATGAAAAACTGTTTTTT. Amino acids: CAWSVGTATNEKLFF. V is TRBV30 and J is TRBJ1-4; 7 nucleotides match TRBD1. J gave up 0 bases and V 0 bases, and 1 base lay outside the gene matches. CDR3 length: 15 amino acids. Per the germline V gene, CDR1 is GTSNPN and CDR2 is SVGIG (reference sequence).

This chain joins TRBV5-4 and TRBJ2-1, with 16 bases lining up with TRBD2. The germline V gene has CDR1 SGHNT and CDR2 YYREEE (reference sequence). The CDR3 has 15 residues. V gave up 4 bases and J gave up 8 bases; unmatched junction bases: 3. CDR3 nucleotide sequence: TGTGCCAGCAGCAAGGGACTAGCGGGGGGGGATGAGCAGTTCTTC. Translated, it gives CASSKGLAGGDEQFF.

The chain combines TRBV24-1 with TRBJ2-6, with D tentatively TRBD1 (6 bases). This CDR3 region has 16 residues. The germline V and J ends were trimmed by 4 bases and 2 bases, with 11 bases remaining between them. Germline lookup yields CDR1 KGHDR and CDR2 SFDVKD. The CDR3 DNA reads as TGTGCCACCAGTGACCATACAGGGACTGGGGCCAACGTCCTGACTTTC. Translated: CATSDHTGTGANVLTF.

The gene calls are TRBV4-1 and TRBJ2-6; D possibly corresponds to TRBD2 (6 bases). Per germline, CDR1 MGHRA and CDR2 YSYEKL. V shed 5 bases and J shed 4 bases, with 24 bases lying between them. CDR3 length: 19 amino acids. CDR3 residues: CASSGRFRDVGAGANVLTF. The CDR3 DNA sequence: TGCGCCAGCAGCGGGAGGTTCAGGGACGTTGGCGCCGGGGCCAACGTCCTGACTTTC.

The chain employs TRBV4-3 and TRBJ2-1; 11 bases are shared with TRBD2. The CDR3 runs 16 residues. With V trimmed by 4 bases and J by 4 bases, 6 bases remained unmatched. From germline, CDR1 is LGHNA and CDR2 YSLEER. The CDR3 here is CASSPILAGEYNEQFF. The CDR3 DNA reads TGCGCCAGCAGCCCTATACTAGCGGGGGAGTACAATGAGCAGTTCTTC.